A single sample gave rise to the 32 T cell receptor beta chains below, sequenced in a study of blood T cells in healthy people across ages. Through a sample-barcoded 5' primer and a J-beta primer mix, a second PCR was run for roughly 6 to 11 cycles. MiXCR was run by TCRdb on the 5' RACE reads, yielding one entry per CDR3 protein. The sample records 650,000 to 1,000,000 distinct CDR3 sequences, more than 35% being singletons. Sequenced material: blood. These receptors were taken from an older man in good health.

The V and J genes are TRBV10-3 and TRBJ1-1, with 11 bases matching TRBD1. V was clipped by 1 base and J by 3 bases; unmatched bases: 4. CDR1 and CDR2 (germline): ENHRY, SYGVKD. The CDR3 totals 16 residues. CDR3 in amino acids: CAISEYGQGADTEAFF. For the CDR3, the DNA is TGTGCCATCAGTGAGTATGGACAGGGGGCTGACACTGAAGCTTTCTTT.

Regarding this clonotype: A much bigger clone sits one base away, suggesting this may be a read error. The rearrangement joins TRBV3-1 to TRBJ2-5; D is unclear. This CDR3 region has 10 residues. Per the germline V gene, CDR1 is LGHDT and CDR2 is YNNKEL (reference sequence). The CDR3: CASSQGTQYF. CDR3 bases: TGTGCCAGCAGCCAAGGGACCCAGTACTTC.

The V and J genes are TRBV12-3 or TRBV12-4 and TRBJ2-1; D is perhaps TRBD2 (5 bases). The CDR3 has 15 amino acids. V shed 7 bases and J shed 7 bases, with 20 bases lying between them. The CDR3 sequence: CASTTPREWANEQFF. In DNA form, the CDR3 reads TGTGCCAGCACTACCCCCCGGGAATGGGCGAATGAGCAGTTCTTC.

The CDR3: CASSSRLHFPYEQYF. Here the CDR3 DNA reads TGTGCCAGCAGCAGCCGACTCCATTTCCCCTACGAGCAGTACTTC. V is TRBV21-1 and J is TRBJ2-5; the table's D call, TRBD1, has no DNA check behind it. The end of the DNA aligns better with TRBJ2-7, so the J call may be wrong. TRBV21-1 is labeled a pseudogene. The CDR3 is 15 residues long.

The V gene is TRBV28, the J gene TRBJ2-7; 12 bases are a match to TRBD2. The ends lost 6 bases at V and 6 bases at J; junction bases unmatched: 6. The CDR3 contains 14 residues. Germline CDR1 and CDR2: MDHEN and SYDVKM. For the CDR3, the DNA is TGTGCCAGCAGAAGGACTAGCGGGATGAGCGAGCAGTACTTC. Its protein product is CASRRTSGMSEQYF.

The chain combines TRBV29-1 with TRBJ1-2; unclear D gene. Germline-derived CDR1 and CDR2 are SQVTM and ANQGSEA. The CDR3 length is 13 residues. The germline V and J ends were trimmed by 4 bases and 1 base, with 10 bases remaining between them. CDR3 nucleotide sequence: TGCAGCGTTGTTACAGAAAGTAACTATGGCTACACCTTC. Encoded protein: CSVVTESNYGYTF.

To note about this clonotype: Possible read error: a much larger clone is one base away. The chain has TRBV6-2 or TRBV6-3 and TRBJ2-5; D might be TRBD1 (5 bases). The better agreement between TRBJ2-7 and the DNA end casts doubt on the J call. Germline V CDR1 and CDR2: MNHEY, SVGEGT. The CDR3 has 14 residues. CDR3 residues: CASSPRYRSGEQYF. CDR3 DNA sequence: TGTGCCAGCAGTCCTCGTTACAGGTCGGGCGAGCAGTACTTC.

The chain links TRBV5-1 to TRBJ2-1; D is perhaps TRBD2 (5 bases). V lost 0 bases and J lost 13, with 17 bases in between. The CDR3 totals 14 residues. Germline loops: CDR1 SGHRS, CDR2 YFSETQ. For the CDR3, the DNA is TGCGCCAGCAGCTTGGGACGGGGTGAAGAGACCCAGTTCTTC. This encodes CASSLGRGEETQFF.

V usage is TRBV24-1 and J usage is TRBJ2-7, with D hard to call. CDR1 KGHDR and CDR2 SFDVKD come from the germline V gene. The CDR3 consists of 17 residues. V dropped 3 bases and J dropped 2 bases, with 19 bases sitting between them. The CDR3 DNA sequence: TGTGCCACCAGTGATCAACCCCGGGCCGGAGCCCCCTACGAGCAGTACTTC. Encoded protein: CATSDQPRAGAPYEQYF.

On this clonotype itself: Because the CDR3 is missing its conserved closing phenylalanine or tryptophan, this is likely a read error. This chain uses TRBV6-5 with TRBJ2-5; 8 bases are shared with TRBD2. Germline CDR1 reads MNHEY; CDR2 reads SVGAGI. V lost 6 bases to trimming and J lost 11 bases; unmatched junction nucleotides: 5. The CDR3 runs 11 residues. In nucleotides, the CDR3 is TGTGCCAGCAGCCGGGAGCGGGAGCAGTACTCC. This gives the protein CASSREREQYS.

The V call is TRBV20-1, the J call TRBJ2-5, with 9 bases fitting TRBD1. The closer fit of TRBJ2-7 to the DNA end suggests the J call may be wrong. Germline loops: CDR1 DFQATT, CDR2 SNEGSKA (reference sequence). The CDR3 is 14 amino acids. CDR3 protein: CSAFSGTGSVEQYF. CDR3 DNA: TGCAGTGCTTTCTCCGGGACAGGGTCGGTCGAGCAGTACTTC.

The table lists this clonotype with a few counts. The chain is built from TRBV5-1 and TRBJ2-3, with unresolved D. V was pared by 0 bases and J by 6 bases, with 11 bases between. The CDR3 has 14 residues. Germline assignment: CDR1 SGHRS and CDR2 YFSETQ. This chain's CDR3 is CASSLVLFEDTQYF. The CDR3 DNA is TGCGCCAGCAGCTTGGTTCTCTTTGAGGATACGCAGTATTTT.

CDR3 bases: TGCGCCAGCAGCTTGGCCAACGATGAGGAGCAGTACTTC. The encoded protein is CASSLANDEEQYF. The chain is built from TRBV5-1 and TRBJ2-5; D ambiguous. V shed 0 bases and J shed 11 bases, with 14 bases lying between them. CDR3 length: 13 residues. Germline assignment: CDR1 SGHRS and CDR2 YFSETQ.

The chain uses TRBV25-1 and TRBJ1-1, with D possibly TRBD1 on 5 matching bases. The germline V and J ends were trimmed by 3 bases and 5 bases, with 16 bases remaining between them. This CDR3 is built from 15 residues. Germline V gene data show CDR1 as MGHDK and CDR2 as SYGVNS. In nucleotides, the CDR3 is TGTGCCAGCAGTGATCCGGGGCCCATTGGGACTGAAGCTTTCTTT. Amino acids: CASSDPGPIGTEAFF.

DNA for the CDR3: TGTGCCAGCACTCCATTTGGGGGCGTAGAGACCCAGTTCTTC. Amino acids: CASTPFGGVETQFF. J is TRBJ2-1 and V is TRBV6-2 or TRBV6-3; weak D call: TRBD1 (6 bases). CDR3 length: 14 amino acids. V shed 7 bases and J shed 13 bases, with 23 bases lying between them. Germline CDR1 reads MNHEY; CDR2 reads SVGEGT.

Remarks on this clonotype: It is likely a read error, because the conserved phenylalanine at the end of the CDR3 is missing. The chain links TRBV28 to TRBJ1-5; D is uncertain. The CDR3 sequence is 17 residues long. CDR1 is MDHEN and CDR2 is SYDVKM in the germline V gene. Trimming pared 4 bases from V and 2 bases from J, leaving 18 bases between. CDR3: CASSSSGVATGNQPQHL. Written as DNA, the CDR3 is TGTGCCAGCAGTTCTAGCGGGGTCGCTACTGGCAATCAGCCCCAGCATCTT.

V gene TRBV29-1 combines with J gene TRBJ2-1; D gene uncertain. Between the trimmed V and J ends, which lost 4 bases and 5 bases, there was a span of 6 bases. Germline CDR1 SQVTM, CDR2 ANQGSEA. The CDR3 runs to 11 residues. CDR3 region: CSVVSDNEQFF. For the CDR3, the DNA is TGCAGCGTTGTATCAGACAATGAGCAGTTCTTC.

This clonotype has at least ten counts. V gene TRBV21-1 combines with J gene TRBJ2-7. TRBV21-1 is labeled a pseudogene. This CDR3 contains 13 residues. As DNA, the CDR3 is TGTGCCAGCACCCAGGAAGGATCCTACGAGCAGTACTTC. Encoded protein: CASTQEGSYEQYF.

V and J are TRBV18 and TRBJ2-7; D might be TRBD2 (5 bases). CDR3 size: 11 residues. The V gene lost 6 bases and the J gene lost 5 bases, with 8 bases spanning the gap. Germline values: CDR1 KGHSH, CDR2 LQKENI. CDR3 coding DNA: TGTGCCAGCTCGATCGGGGACGAGCAGTACTTC. Encoded protein: CASSIGDEQYF.

This clonotype appeared many times. The chain recombines TRBV5-1 with TRBJ2-6; D is perhaps TRBD1 (5 bases). CDR3 length: 17 amino acids. Germline loops: CDR1 SGHRS, CDR2 YFSETQ. The V and J ends lost 5 bases and 4 bases respectively, with 19 bases between them. The chain's CDR3 is CASSRTPQGSGANVLTF. In DNA, the CDR3 is TGCGCCAGCAGTAGGACGCCGCAGGGCTCGGGGGCCAACGTCCTGACTTTC.

The chain combines TRBV11-3 with TRBJ2-1, with 11 bases aligning to TRBD1. The CDR3 spans 15 residues. The germline gives CDR1 SGHNT, CDR2 YENEEA. With 1 base clipped from V and 9 bases from J, the junction kept 5 bases outside the gene matches. The CDR3 sequence is CASSLVGQGAGEQFF. The CDR3 coding sequence is TGTGCCAGCAGCTTAGTAGGACAGGGGGCCGGTGAGCAGTTCTTC.

This clonotype turned up a few times. The chain is built from TRBV5-1 and TRBJ2-1; D unclear. Gene TRBJ2-7 matches the end of the DNA better, so the J call may be wrong. CDR3 size: 16 residues. Germline CDR1 SGHRS, CDR2 YFSETQ. The CDR3 loop reads CASRSGPSSSYNEQYF. CDR3 coding DNA: TGCGCCAGCAGAAGTGGTCCTTCGAGCTCCTACAATGAGCAGTACTTC.

The genes are TRBV3-1 and TRBJ2-1; 8 positions agree with TRBD2. The ends lost 3 bases at V and 12 bases at J; junction bases unmatched: 10. Germline CDR1 reads LGHDT; CDR2 reads YNNKEL (reference sequence). The CDR3 contains 14 residues. CDR3 sequence reads: CASSQRRSGGMQFF. Here the CDR3 DNA reads TGTGCCAGCAGCCAGAGACGCTCGGGGGGGATGCAGTTCTTC.

This clonotype was seen a few times. The rearrangement uses TRBV18 and TRBJ2-1, with a weak D call TRBD2 (7 bases). This CDR3 has 15 residues. Trimming pared 3 bases from V and 7 bases from J, leaving 16 bases between. In germline, CDR1 is KGHSH, CDR2 LQKENI. DNA of the CDR3: TGTGCCAGCTCACCCAACCGGGGGGCAGGGAATGAGCAGTTCTTC. Encoded protein: CASSPNRGAGNEQFF.

This clonotype was seen a few times. J is TRBJ2-3 and V is TRBV14; D uncertain. Looked up from germline, CDR1 is SGHDN and CDR2 is FVKESK. This CDR3 spans 14 amino acids. With 3 bases removed from V and 2 bases from J, the gap between germline ends came to 9 bases. This CDR3 is CASSHPAYTDTQYF. Written as DNA, the CDR3 is TGTGCCAGCAGCCATCCAGCATACACAGATACGCAGTATTTT.

This CDR3 reads CASSQAVGAGTGELFF. CDR3 coding DNA: TGTGCCAGCAGCCAAGCTGTCGGGGCCGGCACCGGGGAGCTGTTTTTT. V gene TRBV14 combines with J gene TRBJ2-2; D possibly uses TRBD1 or TRBD2 (5 bases each). The CDR3 extends over 16 amino acids. Germline values: CDR1 SGHDN, CDR2 FVKESK. The V end lost 1 base, the J end lost 4 bases, and 13 bases lay between the germline ends.

The rearrangement links TRBV14 to TRBJ2-3, with 7 nucleotides matching TRBD2. In germline, CDR1 is SGHDN, CDR2 FVKESK. The CDR3 length is 18 residues. The ends lost 0 bases at V and 3 bases at J; junction bases unmatched: 12. The DNA of the CDR3 is TGTGCCAGCAGCCAAGATCAAGCCGGGAGGATAGGTACAGATACGCAGTATTTT. As protein: CASSQDQAGRIGTDTQYF.

In its sample, this clonotype was seen many times. This rearrangement joins TRBV5-1 to TRBJ2-7, with D possibly being TRBD2 (5 bases). The CDR3 has 14 residues. Germline CDR1 and CDR2: SGHRS and YFSETQ. The germline V and J ends were trimmed by 2 bases and 4 bases, with 13 bases remaining between them. CDR3 bases: TGCGCCAGCAGCTTAATGGGAGAGAATTACGAGCAGTACTTC. This gives the protein CASSLMGENYEQYF.

The chain uses TRBV6-6 and TRBJ2-5; 7 bases line up with TRBD2. Germline V gene data show CDR1 as MNHNY and CDR2 as SVGAGI (reference sequence). V lost 6 bases and J lost 2; bases outside the gene matches: 6. The CDR3 covers 14 residues. The CDR3 nucleotides read TGTGCCAGCAGATTCGCGGGAGAACAAGAGACCCAGTACTTC. Protein product: CASRFAGEQETQYF.

This clonotype was seen ten or more times. The V gene is TRBV7-2, the J gene TRBJ1-1, with D unresolved. This CDR3 contains 13 residues. V was shortened by 4 bases and J by 1 base, with 7 bases between the two germline ends. The germline CDR1 and CDR2 sequences are SGHTA and FQGNSA. The CDR3: CASSYDTNTEAFF. The DNA of the CDR3 is TGTGCCAGCAGCTACGACACGAACACTGAAGCTTTCTTT.

This clonotype appeared a few times. The chain employs TRBV5-1 and TRBJ2-4, with D maybe TRBD1 (6 bases). This CDR3 is 16 amino acids long. The germline V gene encodes CDR1 SGHRS and CDR2 YFSETQ. Trimming stripped 5 bases from V and 8 bases from J, with 23 bases between. The CDR3 reads CASSPGTLLPEDIQYF. DNA for the CDR3: TGCGCCAGCAGTCCCGGGACACTCCTCCCCGAAGACATTCAGTACTTC.

This clonotype was seen only a few times. The chain is built from TRBV15 and TRBJ2-1; 8 bases are shared with TRBD2. Germline-derived CDR1 and CDR2 are LNHNV and YYDKDF (reference sequence). Trimming removed 0 bases from V and 8 bases from J; junction bases left unmatched: 9. The CDR3 sequence is 16 residues long. The CDR3 region has the DNA TGTGCCACCAGCAGAGATCTCACCGGGACTAGTCATGAGCAGTTCTTC. Translating gives CATSRDLTGTSHEQFF.